Shown below are 8 T cell receptor beta chains from a single sample sequenced in a study of tissue T cells after allogeneic stem cell transplantation. Only in-frame clones appear in the TCRdb table, and some are missing; sequencing was by immunoSEQ multiplex PCR. The sample carries some 22,000 clones, approximately 70% recorded once. The sample taken for sequencing was blood. The receptors were sampled from a female BALB/c mouse in good health. Mouse MHC haplotype: H2-d.

Concerning this clone itself: Gene names follow the mouse nomenclature. The DNA ends 1 residue before the CDR3 does, and the rest of the CDR3 is filled in from the germline J gene. This chain uses TRBV13-2 with TRBJ2-5; 8 bases are a match to TRBD2. Germline CDR1 and CDR2: NNHNN and SYGAGS (reference sequence). The J segment lost 1 base and the V segment lost 8 bases, leaving 0 bases of the junction unmatched. This CDR3 contains 12 residues. The sequenced part of the CDR3 DNA is TGTGCCAGTGGGGGGGACCAAGACACCCAGTAC. Translation gives CASGGDQDTQY. The complete CDR3 protein is CASGGDQDTQYF.

Concerning this clone: The gene names given are mouse names. The read falls 1 residue short of the CDR3 end, and the missing part is taken from the germline J gene. J is TRBJ2-5 and V is TRBV13-2; 12 positions match TRBD2. The CDR3 sequence is 15 residues long. V lost 3 bases, J lost 6 bases, and 5 bases stayed unmatched. The germline gives CDR1 NNHNN, CDR2 SYGAGS (reference sequence). CDR3: CASGGDWGGADTQYF. Incomplete CDR3 DNA: TGTGCCAGCGGTGGTGACTGGGGGGGCGCGGACACCCAGTAC.

Concerning this clone: Each gene name is a mouse one. The read halts 1 residue ahead of the CDR3 end, with the missing end drawn from the germline J gene. The rearrangement uses TRBV19 and TRBJ1-1; 9 bases align to TRBD1. This CDR3 is 14 amino acids long. The trim removed 3 bases at V and 4 bases at J, leaving 4 bases unmatched. Germline CDR1 FNHDT, CDR2 SITEND (reference sequence). Here the CDR3 reads CASSTRTGATEVFF. The CDR3 bases that were read are TGTGCCAGCAGTACTCGGACAGGGGCCACAGAAGTCTTC.

A word on this clone: The gene names here belong to mouse. The read ends 1 residue before the CDR3 terminus; that terminus is restored from the germline J gene. The rearrangement uses TRBV1 and TRBJ1-4; 10 bases line up with TRBD1. Germline assignment: CDR1 NSQYPW and CDR2 LRSPGD (reference sequence). This CDR3 region has 16 residues. The V gene end was trimmed by 1 base and the J gene end by 1 base; junction bases not matched to a gene: 0. The DNA read from the CDR3 is TGCACCTGCAGTGCAGGGGACAGGGGTTCCAACGAAAGATTATTT. This gives the protein CTCSAGDRGSNERLF. The complete CDR3 sequence is CTCSAGDRGSNERLFF. The full variable domain, with the rest looked up from reference TRBV1 and TRBJ1-4, is VTLLEQNPRWRLVPRGQAVNLRCILKNSQYPWMSWYQQDLQKQLQWLFTLRSPGDKEVKSLPGADYLATRVTDTELRLQVANMSQGRTLYCTCSAGDRGSNERLFFGHGTKLSVL.

As for this clone: Gene names are the mouse ones. The sequenced fragment ends 1 residue before the CDR3 boundary, so the rest is inferred from the germline J gene. This rearrangement joins TRBV5 to TRBJ2-7, with D perhaps TRBD1 or TRBD2 (5 bases each). This CDR3 spans 12 amino acids. Germline loops: CDR1 LGHNA, CDR2 YNLKQL (reference sequence). Trimming pared 1 base from V and 4 bases from J, leaving 5 bases between. The DNA read from the CDR3 is TGTGCCAGCAGCCAAGGGGGGTATGAACAGTAC. Protein product: CASSQGGYEQY. The complete CDR3 protein is CASSQGGYEQYF.

Note on this clone: The gene names here belong to mouse. CDR3 bases read: TGTGCCAGCAGTTTCGGGAGAGGGGACACCCAGTAC. Residues: CASSFGRGDTQY. The complete CDR3 protein is CASSFGRGDTQYF. The chain links TRBV14 to TRBJ2-5; no clear D. The read is 1 residue too short to cover the CDR3 end, so that end is filled in from the germline J gene. V dropped 1 base and J dropped 6 bases, with 9 bases sitting between them. The CDR3 is made up of 13 amino acids. Looked up from germline, CDR1 is SGHDT and CDR2 is FRDEAV.

Concerning this clone: Gene names refer to mouse genes. The read comes to an end 1 residue before the CDR3 does, leaving the germline J gene to fill in the end. The chain carries TRBV1 and TRBJ1-4; 9 nucleotides agree with TRBD1. J lost 0 bases, V lost 3 bases, and 2 bases had no gene match. The CDR3 length is 16 residues. Germline lookup yields CDR1 NSQYPW and CDR2 LRSPGD (reference sequence). CDR3 amino acids: CTCSADRGISNERLFF. The sequenced CDR3 bases are TGCACCTGCAGTGCGGACAGGGGAATTTCCAACGAAAGATTATTT.

Details on this clone: Genes and germline are mouse. The read terminates 1 residue before the CDR3 end, so the remaining end is supplied by the germline J gene. The rearrangement uses TRBV2 and TRBJ2-4; D is unclear. Germline assignment: CDR1 LGHNA and CDR2 YSYQKL. The CDR3 totals 14 residues. Trimming pared 0 bases from V and 0 bases from J, leaving 4 bases between. This CDR3 is CASSQDDSQNTLYF. The sequenced part of the CDR3 DNA is TGTGCCAGCAGCCAAGATGACAGTCAAAACACCTTGTAC. The full variable domain, its missing parts supplied by reference TRBV2 and TRBJ2-4, is DPKIIQKPKYLVAVTGSEKILICEQYLGHNAMYWYRQSAKKPLEFMFSYSYQKLMDNQTASSRFQPQSSKKNHLDLQITALKPDDSATYFCASSQDDSQNTLYFGAGTRLSVL.